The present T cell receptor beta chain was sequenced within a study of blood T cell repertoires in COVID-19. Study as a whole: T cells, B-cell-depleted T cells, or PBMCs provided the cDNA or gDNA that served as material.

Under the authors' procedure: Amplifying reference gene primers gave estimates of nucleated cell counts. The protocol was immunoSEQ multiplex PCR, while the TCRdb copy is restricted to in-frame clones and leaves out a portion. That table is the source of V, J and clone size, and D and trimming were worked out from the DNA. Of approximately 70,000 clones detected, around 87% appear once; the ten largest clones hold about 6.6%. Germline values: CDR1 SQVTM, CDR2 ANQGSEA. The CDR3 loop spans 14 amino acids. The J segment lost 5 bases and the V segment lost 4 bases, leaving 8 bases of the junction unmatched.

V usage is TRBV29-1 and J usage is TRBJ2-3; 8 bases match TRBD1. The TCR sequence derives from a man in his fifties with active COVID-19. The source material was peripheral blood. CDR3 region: CSVGRTGFIDTQYF. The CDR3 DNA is TGCAGCGTTGGCCGGACAGGGTTTATAGATACGCAGTATTTT.